This is a list of T cell receptor beta chains from one sample in a study of blood T cell repertoires in COVID-19. TCRdb keeps only in-frame clones here, not all; method: immunoSEQ multiplex PCR. The sample consists of about 200,000 clones, 75% to 90% of them appearing once. Sequencing was done on a sample of peripheral blood. The receptor set was obtained from a man aged 55-75 years who had recovered from COVID-19. The CDR3 runs from the conserved cysteine through the conserved F or W. D genes are given only for firm matches. Clone size, where shown, is once, few, many, or a class for clones that have expanded.

NA	TRBV19	NA	TRBJ2-1	CASSIGRQRSSYNEQFF	TGTGCCAGTAGTATAGGCAGACAGAGAAGCTCCTACAATGAGCAGTTCTTC
TRBD1	TRBV28	NA	TRBJ1-6	CASSKARGLILGNSPLHF	TGTGCCAGCAGCAAAGCCAGGGGGCTGATTCTGGGTAATTCACCCCTCCACTTT
NA	TRBV28	NA	TRBJ1-6	CASIGYSRPYNSPLHF	TGTGCCAGCATTGGATACAGTCGGCCCTATAATTCACCCCTCCACTTT
TRBD1	TRBV11-2	NA	TRBJ1-6	CASSFGQDYGWYNSPLHF	TGTGCCAGCAGCTTTGGACAGGATTATGGGTGGTATAATTCACCCCTCCACTTT
TRBD2	TRBV5-1	NA	TRBJ2-5	CASSLLAGEQETQYF	TGCGCCAGCAGCCTACTAGCGGGGGAGCAAGAGACCCAGTACTTC
TRBD2	TRBV9	NA	TRBJ2-1	CASSPSGGLGEQFF	TGTGCCAGCAGCCCTAGCGGGGGTCTGGGAGAGCAGTTCTTC
NA	TRBV29-1	NA	TRBJ1-1	CSASAQENTEAFF	TGCAGCGCGTCCGCGCAAGAGAACACTGAAGCTTTCTTT
TRBD1	TRBV18	NA	TRBJ2-5	CASSLGQGAQETQYF	TGTGCCAGCTCACTGGGACAGGGGGCTCAAGAGACCCAGTACTTC
NA	TRBV10-3	once	TRBJ1-3	CASVARPNSGNTIYF	TGTGCCTCCGTAGCGCGGCCCAACTCTGGAAACACCATATATTTT
TRBD1	TRBV7-2	NA	TRBJ2-7	CASSKRDSTFEQYF	TGTGCCAGCAGCAAACGGGACAGTACCTTCGAGCAGTACTTC
TRBD1	TRBV18	NA	TRBJ2-7	CASSPGQGYYEQYF	TGTGCCAGCTCACCGGGACAGGGCTACTACGAGCAGTACTTC
TRBD1	TRBV10-3	once	TRBJ1-2	CAISDPGQGVGDGYTF	TGTGCCATCAGTGATCCCGGACAGGGGGTCGGTGATGGCTACACCTTC
TRBD2	TRBV7-8	NA	TRBJ2-7	CASSLLLAGGSYEQYF	TGTGCCAGCAGCTTATTACTAGCGGGAGGATCCTACGAGCAGTACTTC
NA	TRBV11-2	once	TRBJ2-1	CASSLLARSYNEQFF	TGTGCCAGCAGCCTTCTAGCGAGGTCCTACAATGAGCAGTTCTTC
TRBD1	TRBV28	many	TRBJ2-1	CASSIYRGANEQFF	TGTGCCAGCAGTATTTACAGGGGGGCCAATGAGCAGTTCTTC